This TCR beta chain was observed in a study of graft-versus-host responses after intestinal transplantation. Across the study: After anti-thymocyte globulin induction, recipients took tacrolimus and steroids for 2 to 3 years.

Generated by immunoSEQ multiplex PCR, the TCRdb table keeps only in-frame clones and is missing some. The table has roughly 110,000 clones, 90% to 95% seen once; the top ten hold under 0.3%. Remarks on this clone: The antigen remains unidentified.

Overall study findings and caveats: Detection of GvH clones occurred in recipient marrow, and some had their first appearance in ileum or blood. Allografts from individuals with graft-donor T cell macrochimerism displayed high graft-versus-host to host-versus-graft clonal ratios.

This CDR3 comprises 13 residues. The V gene end was trimmed by 1 base and the J gene end by 8 bases; junction bases not matched to a gene: 1. Germline assignment: CDR1 SGHTA and CDR2 FQGNSA. The chain joins TRBV7-2 to TRBJ2-3; 9 positions agree with TRBD2. Specimen: unstimulated CD4+ T cells sorted from spleen or lymph node cells, collected before transplant. The receptor was isolated from a human donor who was the organ donor for an intestinal transplant. The DNA of the CDR3 is TGTGCCAGCAGCTTAGGGCGGGAGGGTACGCAGTATTTT. This encodes CASSLGREGTQYF.